This TCR beta chain derives from a study of CD8+ T cells in alopecia areata (dated by TCRdb to between 2017 and 2018). Describing the broader study: The treated patients, all with moderate-to-severe alopecia areata, were enrolled in an open-label pilot trial of oral tofacitinib given at 5 to 10 mg twice daily. On the human side, TCRbeta sequencing was run on scalp tissue and on sorted CD4+ and CD8+ peripheral blood T cells from healthy controls and from alopecia areata patients with either patchy or totalis/universalis disease. Tofacitinib was administered for 6 to 18 months, and 6 months of follow-up off drug were then conducted to assess delayed response and recurrence. Clonality in the scalp was compared among normal scalp (n=4), patchy alopecia areata scalp (n=8), and alopecia totalis/universalis scalp (n=8). immunoSEQ multiplex PCR using 35 Vbeta forward primers and 13 Jbeta reverse primers was used to amplify TCRbeta CDR3 regions. The RNA source kit depended on sample type: the PAXgene miRNA kit for fixed scalp, the miRNeasy kit for PBMCs, and the RNeasy kit for mouse skin. High-throughput TCRbeta sequencing was used to examine T cell clonal expansion in alopecia areata in both the C3H/HeJ mouse model and human patients. Disease severity in treated patients was measured with the SALT score, which quantifies the percentage of affected scalp surface area. Biopsies were taken from tofacitinib-treated patients at baseline and at 4 and 24 weeks of treatment, and a later scalp biopsy was taken in several of the tofacitinib-treated patients. Study-level results and caveats: Resident alphabeta T cells in normal human skin are also sequenced, complicating scalp TCR repertoire analysis, unlike mouse skin dominated by gammadelta T cells. Many expanded lesional clones were found to persist in scalp and blood during tofacitinib treatment, and relapse after treatment cessation may be partly explained by this persistence. With tofacitinib, both scalp clonality and the number of expanded CD8+ clones among the top 100 scalp clones went down significantly. Because the treated cohort was small and included a single nonresponder, larger studies are needed to assess links between baseline CD8+ expansion and response. Shared TCR sequences between patients were less evident than in mice, which may be partly attributable to HLA diversity in the patient population. Compared with normal scalp, lesional scalp, particularly in alopecia totalis/universalis, had higher clonality and more expanded CD8+ clones, which suggests antigenic drive.

As encoded in the germline V gene (reference sequence), CDR1 is LNHNV while CDR2 is YYDKDF. Spanning cysteine to phenylalanine, the CDR3 consists of 12 amino acids. Solely the CDR3 DNA is kept, with 36 bases framed from the first base. V is cut by 5 bases and J by 4 bases, and the space between the germline ends is 7 bases. This clone was counted a few times. Which antigen it targets is not known. Per-base quality was not reported, and no clone a single base away is much larger than it. Explained via the paper, the time point label denotes: around 4 weeks on oral tofacitinib. This specimen's treatment or condition label, interpreted: oral pan-JAK inhibitor, 5-10 mg twice daily. Lesional scalp punch biopsies and peripheral blood were collected from alopecia areata patients. After PBMCs were isolated by density centrifugation and stained for CD3, CD4 and CD8, a FACSAria was used to sort CD4+ and CD8+ T cells.

Receptor amplification or capture employed the immunoSEQ multiplex PCR assay. To provide template for TCR sequencing, every sample had RNA extracted and reverse transcribed into cDNA. SuperScript III was used to make first-strand cDNA, primed with a 2:1 mix of oligo-dT and random hexamers. Amplification bias was assessed with a synthetic immune receptor repertoire, and residual bias was removed computationally. Regarding the original processing steps: Raw reads were preprocessed for error removal, and CDR3 was defined according to IMGT conventions as running from the conserved cysteine to phenylalanine. To get clonality, Shannon entropy was normalized by log2 of the number of productive unique TCRs and the result was subtracted from 1. Scalp TCRbeta sequences were cross-referenced with sorted blood CD4 and CD8 repertoires so that the CD4 or CD8 identity of scalp clones could be inferred. TCRdb took this table from immuneACCESS and kept in-frame rearrangements with V and J called. Such tables lack part of the clones; where checked against another copy, unresolved V genes explain under half of the gap, and the rest is unexplained. V, J and clone size are those of that table, while D and trimming were read from the DNA. This sample gives 120,000 or so clones in total; 58% of them show up just once. Of the sample, nearly 30% falls within the top ten clones.

This sequence uses TRBV15 and TRBJ2-3, with no D gene named confidently. This sequence was found in a human donor with alopecia areata. The sample consisted of CD8+ T cells sorted from blood, taken at week 4, from a patient treated with tofacitinib. The CDR3 loop reads CATSGWSDTQYF. The bases read TGTGCCACCAGCGGATGGTCAGATACGCAGTATTTT.